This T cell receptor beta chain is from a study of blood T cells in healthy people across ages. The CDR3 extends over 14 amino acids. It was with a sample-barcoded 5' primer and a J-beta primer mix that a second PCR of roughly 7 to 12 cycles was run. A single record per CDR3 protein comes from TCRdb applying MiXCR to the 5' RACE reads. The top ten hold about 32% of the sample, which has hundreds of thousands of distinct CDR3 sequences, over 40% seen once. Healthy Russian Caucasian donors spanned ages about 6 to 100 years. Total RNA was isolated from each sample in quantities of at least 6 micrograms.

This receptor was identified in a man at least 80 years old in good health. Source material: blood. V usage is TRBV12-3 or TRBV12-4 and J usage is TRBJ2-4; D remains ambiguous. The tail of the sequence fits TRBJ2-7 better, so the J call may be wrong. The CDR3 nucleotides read TGTGCCAGCAGTATCTCCCGGGCGCTATACGAGCAGTACTTC. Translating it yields CASSISRALYEQYF.